This T cell receptor beta chain was captured by sequencing in a study of cytomegalovirus exposure and HLA in healthy donors. Regarding this clone: The antigen remains undetermined.

The CDR3 runs to 14 residues. Germline assignment: CDR1 LNHDA and CDR2 SQIVND (reference sequence). V dropped 4 bases and J dropped 5; count of bases not matched to a gene: 8. The study, taken as a whole, reports: It was reported that the classifier diagnosed cytomegalovirus status with high specificity and sensitivity in both the original and validation cohorts. In the roughly 130 validation repertoires, a later analysis found that first-cohort TCR clusters tended to co-occur.

Profiled with immunoSEQ multiplex PCR; TCRdb holds only in-frame clones, not every one. The table lists 110,000 to 150,000 clones, 94% of them singletons. Among the 120 or so subjects of the validation cohort, separate from the approximately 660-subject first cohort, were the donors. This chain connects TRBV19 to TRBJ2-7; 7 positions match TRBD1. Sequencing was done on a sample of PBMCs. The sequence was obtained from a young man in good health and CMV-seropositive. The CDR3: CASSKGDRRNEQYF. CDR3 nucleotides: TGTGCCAGTAGTAAGGGGGACAGACGGAACGAGCAGTACTTC.